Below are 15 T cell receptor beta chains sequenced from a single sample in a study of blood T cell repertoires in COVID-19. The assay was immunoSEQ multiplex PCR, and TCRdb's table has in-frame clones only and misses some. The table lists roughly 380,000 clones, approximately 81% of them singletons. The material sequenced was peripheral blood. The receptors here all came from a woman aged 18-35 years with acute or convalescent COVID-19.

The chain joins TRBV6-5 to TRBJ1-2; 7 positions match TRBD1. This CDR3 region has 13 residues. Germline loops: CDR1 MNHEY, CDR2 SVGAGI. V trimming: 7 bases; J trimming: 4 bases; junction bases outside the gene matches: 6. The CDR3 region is CASNPGGSYGYTF. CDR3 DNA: TGTGCCAGCAATCCAGGGGGGAGCTATGGCTACACCTTC.

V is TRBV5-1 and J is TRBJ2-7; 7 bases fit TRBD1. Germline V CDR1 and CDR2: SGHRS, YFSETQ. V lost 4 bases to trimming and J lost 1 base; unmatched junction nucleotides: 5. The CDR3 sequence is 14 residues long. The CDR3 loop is CASSPGQRSYEQYF. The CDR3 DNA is TGCGCCAGCAGCCCGGGACAGCGATCCTACGAGCAGTACTTC. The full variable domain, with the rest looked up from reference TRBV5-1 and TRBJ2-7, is KAGVTQTPRYLIKTRGQQVTLSCSPISGHRSVSWYQQTPGQGLQFLFEYFSETQRNKGNFPGRFSGRQFSNSRSEMNVSTLELGDSALYLCASSPGQRSYEQYFGPGTRLTVT.

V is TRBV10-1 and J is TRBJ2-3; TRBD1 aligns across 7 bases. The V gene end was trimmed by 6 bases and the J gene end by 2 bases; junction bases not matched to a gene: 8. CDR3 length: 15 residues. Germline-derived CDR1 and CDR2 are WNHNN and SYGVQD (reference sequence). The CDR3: CASSDTGTVTDTQYF. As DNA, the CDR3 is TGCGCCAGCAGCGATACCGGGACAGTCACAGATACGCAGTATTTT.

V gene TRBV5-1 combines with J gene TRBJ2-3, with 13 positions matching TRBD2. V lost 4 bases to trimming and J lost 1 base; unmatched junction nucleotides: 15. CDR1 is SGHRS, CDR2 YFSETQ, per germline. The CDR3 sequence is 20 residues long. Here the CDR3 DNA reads TGCGCCAGCAGCCTCCCGGGACTAGCGGGACCAGGCAGGGGCACAGATACGCAGTATTTT. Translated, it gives CASSLPGLAGPGRGTDTQYF.

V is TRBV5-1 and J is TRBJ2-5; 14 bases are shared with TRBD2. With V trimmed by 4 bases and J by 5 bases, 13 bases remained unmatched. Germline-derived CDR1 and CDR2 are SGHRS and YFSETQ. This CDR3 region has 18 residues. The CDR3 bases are TGCGCCAGCAGCCGCGGGACTAGCGGGGGAAGCCTCCTGGAGACCCAGTACTTC. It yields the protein CASSRGTSGGSLLETQYF.

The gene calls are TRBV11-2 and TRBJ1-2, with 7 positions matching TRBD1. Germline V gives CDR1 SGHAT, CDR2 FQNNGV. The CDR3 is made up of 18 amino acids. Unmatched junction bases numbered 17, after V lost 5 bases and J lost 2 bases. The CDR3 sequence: CASSIKILDRRPNYGYTF. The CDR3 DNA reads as TGTGCCAGCAGCATAAAAATTTTGGACAGGCGCCCCAACTATGGCTACACCTTC.

The CDR3 protein is CASSRGEQYF. The CDR3 DNA follows: TGTGCCAGCAGTCGCGGGGAGCAGTACTTC. J is TRBJ2-7 and V is TRBV2; D is possibly TRBD2 (5 bases). From germline, CDR1 is SNHLY and CDR2 FYNNEI. The CDR3 has 10 residues. Trimming took off 5 bases at V and 7 bases at J, with 6 bases between the two ends.

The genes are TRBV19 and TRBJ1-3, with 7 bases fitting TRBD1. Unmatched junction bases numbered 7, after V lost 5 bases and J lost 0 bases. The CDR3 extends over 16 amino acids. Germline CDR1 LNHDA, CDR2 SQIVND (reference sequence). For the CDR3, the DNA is TGTGCCAGTAGTCCGACGGACAGGAGCTCTGGAAACACCATATATTTT. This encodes CASSPTDRSSGNTIYF.

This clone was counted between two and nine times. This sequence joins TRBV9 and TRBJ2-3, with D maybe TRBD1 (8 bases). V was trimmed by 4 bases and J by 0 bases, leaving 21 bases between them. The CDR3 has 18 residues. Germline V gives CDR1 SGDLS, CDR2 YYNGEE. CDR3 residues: CASSLSMTGEGSTDTQYF. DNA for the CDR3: TGTGCCAGCAGCCTGTCCATGACAGGGGAGGGTAGCACAGATACGCAGTATTTT.

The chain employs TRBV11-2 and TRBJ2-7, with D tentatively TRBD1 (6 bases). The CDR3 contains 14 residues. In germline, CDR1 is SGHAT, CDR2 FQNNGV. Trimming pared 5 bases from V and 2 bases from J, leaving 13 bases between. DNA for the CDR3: TGTGCCAGCAGCGGTTACAGGGCAACCTACGAGCAGTACTTC. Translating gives CASSGYRATYEQYF.

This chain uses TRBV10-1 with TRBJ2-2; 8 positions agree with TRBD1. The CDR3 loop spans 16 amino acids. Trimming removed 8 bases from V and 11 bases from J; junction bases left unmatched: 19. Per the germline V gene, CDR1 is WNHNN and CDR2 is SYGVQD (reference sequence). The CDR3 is CASGRTQGARGSELFF. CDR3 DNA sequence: TGCGCCAGCGGACGGACTCAGGGGGCGAGAGGGTCTGAGCTGTTTTTT.

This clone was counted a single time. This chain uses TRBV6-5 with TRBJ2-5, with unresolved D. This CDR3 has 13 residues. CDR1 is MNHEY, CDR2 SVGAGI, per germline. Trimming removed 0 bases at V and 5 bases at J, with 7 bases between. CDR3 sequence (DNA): TGTGCCAGCAGTTACTCGATCCGGGAGACCCAGTACTTC. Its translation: CASSYSIRETQYF.

The CDR3 DNA reads TGTGCCAGCAACATAGGACAGAACGATTCACCCCTCCACTTT. Its translation is CASNIGQNDSPLHF. The chain employs TRBV11-2 and TRBJ1-6; D is possibly TRBD1 (6 bases). V dropped 7 bases and J dropped 8 bases, with 15 bases sitting between them. Looked up from germline, CDR1 is SGHAT and CDR2 is FQNNGV. The CDR3 runs to 14 residues.

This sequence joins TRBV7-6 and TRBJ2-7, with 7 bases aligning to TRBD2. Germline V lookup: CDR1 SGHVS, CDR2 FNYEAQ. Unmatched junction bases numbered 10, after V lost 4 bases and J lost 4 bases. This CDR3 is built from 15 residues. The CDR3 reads CASSSAGDGNYEQYF. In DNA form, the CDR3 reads TGTGCCAGCAGCTCGGCGGGGGACGGGAATTACGAGCAGTACTTC.

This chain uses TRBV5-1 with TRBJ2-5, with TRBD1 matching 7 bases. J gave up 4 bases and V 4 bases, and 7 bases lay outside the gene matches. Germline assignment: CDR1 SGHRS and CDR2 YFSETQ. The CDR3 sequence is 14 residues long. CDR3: CASSAQTGRETQYF. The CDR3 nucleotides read TGCGCCAGCAGCGCACAGACAGGGAGAGAGACCCAGTACTTC. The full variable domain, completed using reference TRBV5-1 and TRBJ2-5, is KAGVTQTPRYLIKTRGQQVTLSCSPISGHRSVSWYQQTPGQGLQFLFEYFSETQRNKGNFPGRFSGRQFSNSRSEMNVSTLELGDSALYLCASSAQTGRETQYFGPGTRLLVL.